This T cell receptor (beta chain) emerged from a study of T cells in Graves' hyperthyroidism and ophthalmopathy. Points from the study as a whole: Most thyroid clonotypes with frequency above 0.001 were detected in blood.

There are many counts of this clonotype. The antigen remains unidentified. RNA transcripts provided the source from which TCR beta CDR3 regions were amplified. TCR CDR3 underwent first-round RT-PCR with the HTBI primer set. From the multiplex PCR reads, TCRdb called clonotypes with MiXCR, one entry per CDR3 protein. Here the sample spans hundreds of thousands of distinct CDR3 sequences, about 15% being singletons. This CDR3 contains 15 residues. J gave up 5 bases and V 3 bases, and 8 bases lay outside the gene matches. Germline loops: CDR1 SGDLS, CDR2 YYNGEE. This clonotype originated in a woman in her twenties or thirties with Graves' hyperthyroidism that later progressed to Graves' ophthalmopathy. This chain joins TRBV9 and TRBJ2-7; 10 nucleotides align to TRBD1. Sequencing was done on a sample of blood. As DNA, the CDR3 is TGTGCCAGCAGCGACGGGACAGGGGAAATCAACGAGCAGTACTTC. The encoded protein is CASSDGTGEINEQYF.